The 26 T cell receptor beta chains presented below share a single source sample, sequenced in a study of cytomegalovirus exposure and HLA in healthy donors. 60 Vbeta and 13 Jbeta primers were used in PCR. Clones were sequenced by immunoSEQ multiplex PCR, and TCRdb holds only the in-frame ones, with some missing. The top ten clones hold over 6% of a sample with fewer than 100,000 clones, under 80% of them seen once. Source material: PBMCs. These receptors came from a man in his forties in good health and CMV-seropositive.

V and J are TRBV19 and TRBJ1-1, with D hard to call. Per germline, CDR1 LNHDA and CDR2 SQIVND (reference sequence). This CDR3 is built from 16 residues. Deletions cut 1 base from V and 4 bases from J, with 16 bases between. CDR3 in amino acids: CASSIVSQRGLTEAFF. In DNA, the CDR3 is TGTGCCAGTAGTATAGTATCCCAGCGGGGTCTCACTGAAGCTTTCTTT.

The count of this clone is one. This chain uses TRBV4-3 with TRBJ2-3; D unclear. V was pared by 0 bases and J by 0 bases, with 7 bases between. This CDR3 spans 15 amino acids. The germline CDR1 and CDR2 sequences are LGHNA and YSLEER. CDR3 DNA sequence: TGCGCCAGCAGCCAAGATCGCACTAGCACAGATACGCAGTATTTT. It specifies CASSQDRTSTDTQYF.

The V and J genes are TRBV10-3 and TRBJ1-4; maybe TRBD1 (6 bases). The CDR3 length is 17 residues. The germline CDR1 and CDR2 sequences are ENHRY and SYGVKD. V was pared by 2 bases and J by 0 bases, with 13 bases between. CDR3 bases: TGTGCCATCAGTGAGAGCACGTGGACAGCAACTAATGAAAAACTGTTTTTT. Translating it yields CAISESTWTATNEKLFF.

V and J are TRBV2 and TRBJ2-5, with D perhaps matching TRBD2 (5 bases). CDR3 size: 13 residues. Per the germline V gene, CDR1 is SNHLY and CDR2 is FYNNEI. V lost 6 bases to trimming and J lost 3 bases, with 11 bases between them. The CDR3 DNA reads TGTGCCAGCAGCGCCGGGGTGAAAGAGACCCAGTACTTC. It encodes CASSAGVKETQYF.

V is TRBV6-4 and J is TRBJ1-1; TRBD1 aligns across 7 bases. The length of the CDR3 is 14 residues. The ends lost 4 bases at V and 4 bases at J; junction bases unmatched: 6. Germline V CDR1 and CDR2: MRHNA, SNTAGT. In nucleotides, the CDR3 is TGTGCCAGCAGTGTACAGGGGTCGGGCACTGAAGCTTTCTTT. Protein sequence: CASSVQGSGTEAFF.

This chain connects TRBV4-3 to TRBJ2-7; 9 bases match TRBD2. The CDR3 consists of 17 residues. Germline CDR1 reads LGHNA; CDR2 reads YSLEER. Trimming at V came to 1 base and at J to 0 bases, leaving 7 bases not matched to a gene. Here the CDR3 reads CASSQAASGRISYEQYF. CDR3 coding DNA: TGCGCCAGCAGCCAAGCGGCCAGCGGGAGGATCTCCTACGAGCAGTACTTC.

This chain connects TRBV7-8 to TRBJ2-3; TRBD1 matches 9 bases. The CDR3 sequence is 14 residues long. The V gene's germline CDR1 is SGHVS and CDR2 FQNEAQ. V lost 5 bases to trimming and J lost 6 bases; unmatched junction nucleotides: 6. This CDR3 is CASSLDRGSDTQYF. The CDR3 region has the DNA TGTGCCAGCAGCCTAGACAGGGGGAGTGATACGCAGTATTTT.

This chain connects TRBV9 to TRBJ2-1; 10 bases are shared with TRBD2. This CDR3 is built from 16 residues. Losses at the gene ends were 4 bases for V and 6 bases for J; bases not matched to a gene: 10. Germline CDR1 SGDLS, CDR2 YYNGEE. The CDR3 reads CASSWGVLAGVNEQFF. In DNA form, the CDR3 reads TGTGCCAGCAGCTGGGGGGTGCTAGCGGGAGTCAATGAGCAGTTCTTC. The full variable domain, in which reference TRBV9 and TRBJ2-1 provide the parts outside the CDR3, is DSGVTQTPKHLITATGQRVTLRCSPRSGDLSVYWYQQSLDQGLQFLIQYYNGEERAKGNILERFSAQQFPDLHSELNLSSLELGDSALYFCASSWGVLAGVNEQFFGPGTRLTVL.

The CDR3 DNA reads as TGTGCCAGCAGCTCCACTAGTGCCCTTGGCGAGCAGTACTTC. Translation gives CASSSTSALGEQYF. V usage is TRBV11-3 and J usage is TRBJ2-7, with D perhaps matching TRBD2 (5 bases). Germline loops: CDR1 SGHNT, CDR2 YENEEA. Trimming removed 4 bases at V and 6 bases at J, with 16 bases between. The CDR3 runs to 14 residues. Full variable domain (remainder filled in from reference TRBV11-3 and TRBJ2-7): EAGVVQSPRYKIIEKKQPVAFWCNPISGHNTLYWYLQNLGQGPELLIRYENEEAVDDSQLPKDRFSAERLKGVDSTLKIQPAELGDSAVYLCASSSTSALGEQYFGPGTRLTVT.

V usage is TRBV6-5 and J usage is TRBJ2-7; 7 bases are a match to TRBD1. The germline V gene has CDR1 MNHEY and CDR2 SVGAGI. The CDR3 is 14 residues long. The V segment lost 5 bases and the J segment 1 base; nucleotides outside the gene matches: 5. The CDR3, as DNA: TGTGCCAGCAGTCGACAGGGAAAATCCTACGAGCAGTACTTC. It specifies CASSRQGKSYEQYF.

This clone was found once. This chain uses TRBV6-1 with TRBJ1-2, with D maybe TRBD1 (5 bases). V lost 6 bases, J lost 8 bases, and 16 bases lay in between. CDR3 size: 13 residues. The germline CDR1 and CDR2 sequences are MNHNS and SASEGT. The CDR3 nucleotides are TGTGCCAGCAGGGGTCCGGGGGATACGGGCTACACCTTC. Translating gives CASRGPGDTGYTF.

The V and J genes are TRBV9 and TRBJ2-7, with a possible D match to TRBD1 (5 bases). The CDR3 loop spans 17 amino acids. Trimming stripped 0 bases from V and 1 base from J, with 17 bases between. CDR1 and CDR2 (germline): SGDLS, YYNGEE. CDR3 sequence reads: CASSVEGRDSFSYEQYF. The CDR3 DNA follows: TGTGCCAGCAGCGTAGAGGGCAGGGATTCCTTTTCCTACGAGCAGTACTTC.

The chain carries TRBV7-6 and TRBJ2-3; D unclear. The V end was cut by 5 bases, the J end by 0 bases, with 6 bases between. Germline loops: CDR1 SGHVS, CDR2 FNYEAQ. The CDR3 has 13 residues. The chain's CDR3 is CASSPLSTDTQYF. The CDR3 coding sequence is TGTGCCAGCAGCCCCCTCAGCACAGATACGCAGTATTTT.

This clone has just one count. The chain is built from TRBV9 and TRBJ2-3, with 7 bases lining up with TRBD2. This CDR3 is 15 amino acids long. Germline V gene lookup returns CDR1 SGDLS and CDR2 YYNGEE. J was trimmed by 1 base and V by 4 bases; bases with no gene match: 6. DNA of the CDR3: TGTGCCAGCAGCCAATATACTAGCGGCACAGATACGCAGTATTTT. This gives the protein CASSQYTSGTDTQYF.

The chain joins TRBV5-6 to TRBJ2-1; D is possibly TRBD2 (6 bases). Trimming took 4 bases from V and 7 from J, leaving 18 bases between them. There are 15 residues in the CDR3. Germline loops: CDR1 SGHDT, CDR2 YYEEEE. CDR3 sequence (DNA): TGTGCCAGCAGCCCGGACCCTGGAGGGGATAATGAGCAGTTCTTC. Protein product: CASSPDPGGDNEQFF.

The chain joins TRBV28 to TRBJ1-4, with 10 bases fitting TRBD1. Per germline, CDR1 MDHEN and CDR2 SYDVKM. V dropped 9 bases and J dropped 7; count of bases not matched to a gene: 5. The CDR3 is 13 residues long. In DNA form, the CDR3 reads TGTGCCAGTTCGACAGGGGGCCGTGAAAAACTGTTTTTT. This encodes CASSTGGREKLFF.

The rearrangement joins TRBV27 to TRBJ2-1; 11 bases agree with TRBD2. The ends lost 5 bases at V and 5 bases at J; junction bases unmatched: 8. This CDR3 spans 16 amino acids. Germline V CDR1 and CDR2: MNHEY, SMNVEV (reference sequence). CDR3 sequence reads: CASSIRVAGGHNEQFF. CDR3 bases: TGTGCCAGCAGTATCCGGGTAGCGGGGGGGCACAATGAGCAGTTCTTC.

This clone was observed a single time. The V gene is TRBV11-2, the J gene TRBJ1-4; a possible D gene is TRBD1 (5 bases). This CDR3 is built from 14 residues. Germline-derived CDR1 and CDR2 are SGHAT and FQNNGV. Trimming took off 3 bases at V and 7 bases at J, with 12 bases between the two ends. The CDR3 here is CASSFRQSVEKLFF. DNA for the CDR3: TGTGCCAGCAGCTTTAGACAGTCCGTTGAAAAACTGTTTTTT.

This clone has just a few counts. The chain has TRBV27 and TRBJ2-7; 7 nucleotides agree with TRBD2. V lost 0 bases and J lost 0; bases outside the gene matches: 5. The CDR3 covers 16 residues. Germline V gene data show CDR1 as MNHEY and CDR2 as SMNVEV (reference sequence). For the CDR3, the DNA is TGTGCCAGCAGTTTATCGGTGGCTAGCGGCTCCTACGAGCAGTACTTC. This encodes CASSLSVASGSYEQYF.

The genes are TRBV5-1 and TRBJ1-2, with 8 nucleotides matching TRBD1. The germline V gene has CDR1 SGHRS and CDR2 YFSETQ. There are 17 residues in the CDR3. Unmatched junction bases numbered 15, after V lost 4 bases and J lost 4 bases. The CDR3 nucleotides read TGCGCCAGCAGCCCTCAACCCACCAGGGGGCGCTCCTATGGCTACACCTTC. Residues: CASSPQPTRGRSYGYTF.

A single count supports this clone. The rearrangement links TRBV5-4 to TRBJ2-5; the D gene is possibly TRBD2 (5 bases). The CDR3 is 15 amino acids. Germline V CDR1 and CDR2: SGHNT, YYREEE (reference sequence). The V and J ends lost 1 base and 1 base respectively, with 11 bases between them. The DNA of the CDR3 is TGTGCCAGCAGCTTGCGTCTAGCAACCCAAGAGACCCAGTACTTC. Protein sequence: CASSLRLATQETQYF.

This chain connects TRBV7-2 to TRBJ1-5, with D maybe TRBD1 (6 bases). The V and J ends lost 5 bases and 1 base respectively, with 21 bases between them. Germline V lookup: CDR1 SGHTA, CDR2 FQGNSA. There are 18 residues in the CDR3. CDR3 sequence: CASSRGQSGLVSNQPQHF. In nucleotides, the CDR3 is TGTGCCAGCAGCCGCGGACAGTCGGGGTTGGTGAGCAATCAGCCCCAGCATTTT.

The chain recombines TRBV9 with TRBJ2-3; D may be TRBD1 (7 bases). Germline loops: CDR1 SGDLS, CDR2 YYNGEE. V lost 3 bases and J lost 2, with 16 bases in between. CDR3 length: 16 amino acids. The CDR3 loop is CASSAGGKGLTDTQYF. The CDR3 coding sequence is TGTGCCAGCAGCGCAGGGGGGAAGGGCCTCACAGATACGCAGTATTTT.

The sample holds a few counts of this clone. V and J are TRBV6-4 and TRBJ1-5; perhaps TRBD1 as D (5 bases). V was clipped by 0 bases and J by 3 bases, with 9 bases between them. Germline lookup yields CDR1 MRHNA and CDR2 SNTAGT. The CDR3 extends over 15 amino acids. As DNA, the CDR3 is TGTGCCAGCAGTGACTCGGCAGGGAACAATCAGCCCCAGCATTTT. This sequence encodes CASSDSAGNNQPQHF.

The V and J genes are TRBV19 and TRBJ2-7, with unresolved D. V lost 6 bases, J lost 3 bases, and 9 bases lay in between. This CDR3 is 12 amino acids long. CDR1 is LNHDA, CDR2 SQIVND, per germline (reference sequence). The CDR3 DNA sequence: TGTGCCAGTAGGGGTTCGGGCTACGAGCAGTACTTC. Amino acids: CASRGSGYEQYF.

The rearrangement joins TRBV6-1 to TRBJ2-7, with TRBD1 identical over 8 bases. The length of the CDR3 is 20 residues. Trimming took 3 bases from V and 2 from J; bases not matched to a gene: 21. Germline CDR1 MNHNS, CDR2 SASEGT. The DNA for the CDR3 is TGTGCCAGCAGTGACAGGGGGCACCGCATCGCTCTAGCGCTAACCTACGAGCAGTACTTC. This sequence encodes CASSDRGHRIALALTYEQYF.